A single sample is the source of the 3 T cell receptor beta chains below, sequenced in a study of molecular identifiers for immune sequencing clone quantification. One entry per CDR3 protein, called by TCRdb with MiXCR from the PCR reads. Here the sample spans 70,000 to 95,000 distinct CDR3 sequences, 15% to 20% being singletons. The sequenced sample was naive CD8+ T cells from blood, with Jurkat cell RNA spiked in. The subset here: FACS-sorted CD8+CD4-CCR7+CD45RA+ naive T cells. The receptors shown here come from a human donor in good health. Some libraries in this study had Jurkat cell RNA spiked in.

For the CDR3, the DNA is TGTGCTAGTGGTTTATCCGGACAGGGGGCTAACATTCAGTACTTC. It specifies CASGLSGQGANIQYF. This chain joins TRBV12-5 and TRBJ2-4; 11 bases map to TRBD1. This CDR3 comprises 15 residues. From germline, CDR1 is LGHNT and CDR2 FRNRAP. V lost 3 bases, J lost 7 bases, and 5 bases stayed unmatched.

This clonotype came up many times. The chain recombines TRBV11-2 with TRBJ2-2, with no clear D. The length of the CDR3 is 13 residues. The ends were cut back, 5 bases at V and 4 bases at J, with 8 bases in the middle. CDR1 and CDR2 (germline): SGHAT, FQNNGV. CDR3 coding DNA: TGTGCCAGCAGCCCTACGACCACCGGGGAGCTGTTTTTT. Protein: CASSPTTTGELFF.

This clonotype was seen ten or more times. The genes are TRBV4-3 and TRBJ2-1, with 10 positions matching TRBD2. Trimming at V came to 5 bases and at J to 10 bases, leaving 11 bases not matched to a gene. The CDR3 is made up of 15 amino acids. Germline values: CDR1 LGHNA, CDR2 YSLEER. CDR3 DNA sequence: TGCGCCAGCAGCGTTCTAGCGGGAGCCGTTCGGGAGCAGTTCTTC. Amino acids: CASSVLAGAVREQFF.